A selection of T cell receptor beta chains follows, all from one sample in a study of blood T cell repertoires in COVID-19. Sequencing used immunoSEQ multiplex PCR; TCRdb keeps in-frame clones, though not all of them. This sample yields about 110,000 clones, of which 75% to 95% are seen a single time; less than 1.5% belongs to the top ten. The material sequenced was peripheral blood. The receptors shown here come from a woman in her thirties with acute or convalescent COVID-19. Both conserved end residues are trimmed from each CDR3. Size is omitted from some rows. Given values are once, few, many or a class for expanded clones.

j_call | clone_size | v_call | cdr3_aa
TRBJ1-5 | - | TRBV3-1/TRBV3-2 | ASSQDQGNQPQH
TRBJ2-2 | - | TRBV7-2 | ASSLPGTGELF
TRBJ2-1 | - | TRBV12-3/TRBV12-4 | ASSLDSGQVQF
TRBJ2-2 | - | TRBV6-1 | ASSEGRGYTGELF
TRBJ1-2 | - | TRBV5-4 | ASRRGTGGAYT
TRBJ2-1 | once | TRBV4-3 | ASSHQPSFPSLAGGNYNEQF
TRBJ1-2 | - | TRBV7-2 | ASSSTGANYGYT
TRBJ1-6 | - | TRBV30 | ACALGSSYNSPLH
TRBJ2-1 | - | TRBV6-5 | ASTSNEQF
TRBJ2-3 | - | TRBV6-5 | ASRIQTGLTDTQY
TRBJ2-3 | - | TRBV4-2 | ASSQERGGPDTQY
TRBJ1-1 | - | TRBV13 | ASSRGQGYTEAF
TRBJ2-5 | - | TRBV9 | ASSGAQGAVETQY
TRBJ2-7 | - | TRBV18 | ASSSPGLAGYEQY
TRBJ1-1 | - | TRBV7-9 | ASSSQGGRAF
TRBJ1-2 | - | TRBV24-1 | ATSSTAGRGHGYT
TRBJ2-7 | few | TRBV5-4 | ASNTGGAGEQY
TRBJ2-7 | - | TRBV10-1 | ASSDPGVRQY
TRBJ2-1 | once | TRBV6-4 | ASSPSGGAYNEQF
TRBJ2-7 | - | TRBV15 | ATSGVVGHRNYEQY
TRBJ1-6 | - | TRBV7-3 | ASSLWALNSPLH
TRBJ1-1 | - | TRBV6-5 | ASSTAGVVLEAF
TRBJ1-4 | - | TRBV3-1/TRBV3-2 | ASSQEIVQDNEKLF
TRBJ2-1 | - | TRBV11-2 | ASSVSGRAAEQF
TRBJ2-3 | - | TRBV6-2/TRBV6-3 | ASSYVEGTDTQY
TRBJ2-3 | - | TRBV27 | ASSGGQGLAGGVGTDTQY